The 19 T cell receptor beta chains listed next were all sequenced from one sample in a study of Graves' ophthalmopathy and Graves' hyperthyroidism. TCR beta CDR3 regions were amplified from RNA transcripts. HTBI primers primed a first-round RT-PCR, and a second-round multiplex PCR followed. TCRdb recomputed calls from the multiplex PCR reads with MiXCR, one row per CDR3 protein. The sample has about 740,000 distinct CDR3 sequences; 35% to 50% are singletons. The sequenced material came from peripheral blood. The source is an adult man with Graves' ophthalmopathy.

This clonotype has a count of ten or more. This rearrangement joins TRBV9 to TRBJ1-1; D not certain. Germline CDR1 and CDR2: SGDLS and YYNGEE. V lost 2 bases, J lost 1 base, and 6 bases lay in between. The CDR3 runs 13 residues. The chain's CDR3 is CASSVTGNTEAFF. For the CDR3, the DNA is TGTGCCAGCAGCGTCACCGGGAACACTGAAGCTTTCTTT.

J is TRBJ1-6 and V is TRBV19, with 9 positions matching TRBD1. CDR1 is LNHDA and CDR2 is SQIVND in the germline V gene (reference sequence). This CDR3 spans 14 amino acids. Trimming at V came to 4 bases and at J to 10 bases, leaving 5 bases not matched to a gene. CDR3 sequence reads: CASSTRTGESPLHF. The CDR3 DNA is TGTGCCAGTAGTACCCGGACAGGGGAATCACCCCTCCACTTT.

The J gene is TRBJ1-1, the V gene TRBV5-1, with D maybe TRBD1 (5 bases). The V and J ends lost 4 bases and 1 base respectively, with 11 bases between them. There are 14 residues in the CDR3. CDR1 is SGHRS and CDR2 is YFSETQ in the germline V gene. The CDR3 protein is CASSTGPTNTEAFF. The CDR3 DNA reads TGCGCCAGCAGCACGGGGCCAACGAACACTGAAGCTTTCTTT.

This chain connects TRBV5-4 to TRBJ1-6; D gene uncertain. V was clipped by 2 bases and J by 7 bases, with 10 bases between them. The germline gives CDR1 SGHNT, CDR2 YYREEE (reference sequence). CDR3 size: 14 residues. The CDR3 loop is CASSLSSNNSPLHF. As DNA, the CDR3 is TGTGCCAGCAGCTTAAGCAGCAACAATTCACCCCTCCACTTT.

This clonotype was seen ten or more times. The chain uses TRBV29-1 and TRBJ1-1, with D tentatively TRBD1 (6 bases). V dropped 4 bases and J dropped 5 bases, with 17 bases sitting between them. This CDR3 is 14 amino acids long. Germline assignment: CDR1 SQVTM and CDR2 ANQGSEA. CDR3 protein: CSVGTPGGRTEAFF. CDR3 sequence (DNA): TGCAGCGTTGGGACCCCCGGGGGGCGAACTGAAGCTTTCTTT. Variable domain in full (rest from reference TRBV29-1 and TRBJ1-1): SAVISQKPSRDICQRGTSLTIQCQVDSQVTMMFWYRQQPGQSLTLIATANQGSEATYESGFVIDKFPISRPNLTFSTLTVSNMSPEDSSIYLCSVGTPGGRTEAFFGQGTRLTVV.

This clonotype was observed a few times. The chain is built from TRBV5-1 and TRBJ2-7; no clear D. The germline V and J ends were trimmed by 0 bases and 7 bases, with 17 bases remaining between them. This CDR3 is 15 amino acids long. Per the germline V gene, CDR1 is SGHRS and CDR2 is YFSETQ. CDR3 residues: CASSLVGSGLGEQYF. CDR3 in DNA: TGCGCCAGCAGCTTGGTAGGGTCAGGTCTGGGGGAGCAGTACTTC.

This clonotype was counted at least ten times. The rearrangement joins TRBV14 to TRBJ2-7; D perhaps matches TRBD2 (6 bases). Deletions cut 0 bases from V and 4 bases from J, with 7 bases between. The germline V gene has CDR1 SGHDN and CDR2 FVKESK. This CDR3 is built from 13 residues. CDR3 nucleotides: TGTGCCAGCAGCCAAGAAGGGAGGTACGAGCAGTACTTC. It codes for CASSQEGRYEQYF.

In regard to this clonotype: The junction differs from germline at one of its ends, possibly a read error. DNA of the CDR3: TGTGCCAGCAGTTACTTGACAGGAAAAGAGACCCAGTACTTC. Translated: CASSYLTGKETQYF. This chain joins TRBV10-3 and TRBJ2-5, with D possibly being TRBD1 (6 bases). There are 14 residues in the CDR3. Germline assignment: CDR1 ENHRY and CDR2 SYGVKD.

Comment on this clonotype: A read error is possible here, since a much larger clone lies one base away. The chain links TRBV2 to TRBJ2-5; 8 nucleotides agree with TRBD2. The germline V gene encodes CDR1 SNHLY and CDR2 FYNNEI. The CDR3 covers 12 residues. CDR3 amino acids: CASSEWPSGPLF. The CDR3 DNA is TGTGCCAGCAGTGAATGGCCTAGCGGGCCCCTCTTC.

This clonotype was observed a few times. This rearrangement joins TRBV20-1 to TRBJ1-1; D ambiguous. The CDR3 spans 12 residues. Germline CDR1 reads DFQATT; CDR2 reads SNEGSKA (reference sequence). V lost 5 bases and J 6 bases, leaving 13 bases between the germline ends. Written as DNA, the CDR3 is TGCAGTGCTCGCCTGGGGTTGGCTGAAGCTTTCTTT. Its protein is CSARLGLAEAFF.

This clonotype showed up many times. This rearrangement joins TRBV20-1 to TRBJ1-1, with D unresolved. V lost 3 bases and J 5 bases, leaving 16 bases between the germline ends. CDR1 DFQATT and CDR2 SNEGSKA come from the germline V gene (reference sequence). The CDR3 covers 14 residues. The CDR3 sequence is CSASGSPVETEAFF. CDR3 DNA sequence: TGCAGTGCTAGCGGCAGCCCGGTCGAGACTGAAGCTTTCTTT.

CDR3 amino acids: CASSQDKGRQETQYF. The CDR3 nucleotides are TGTGCCAGCAGCCAGGACAAGGGTAGGCAAGAGACCCAGTACTTC. The chain is built from TRBV7-2 and TRBJ2-5; perhaps TRBD1 as D (5 bases). Trimming left V 5 bases short and J 2 bases short, with 15 bases between. This CDR3 is 15 amino acids long. Germline CDR1 reads SGHTA; CDR2 reads FQGNSA.

The chain uses TRBV9 and TRBJ1-3, with unresolved D. The CDR3 is 15 residues long. Germline lookup yields CDR1 SGDLS and CDR2 YYNGEE. With 4 bases removed from V and 1 base from J, the gap between germline ends came to 12 bases. This CDR3 reads CASSPGAVSGNTIYF. The CDR3 region has the DNA TGTGCCAGCAGCCCGGGCGCAGTTTCTGGAAACACCATATATTTT.

The V gene is TRBV7-8, the J gene TRBJ1-3; weak D call: TRBD1 (5 bases). CDR1 SGHVS and CDR2 FQNEAQ come from the germline V gene. Trimming stripped 5 bases from V and 1 base from J, with 15 bases between. This CDR3 has 16 residues. The CDR3 region has the DNA TGTGCCAGCAGCCGAAGACCAGGGACTTCTGGAAACACCATATATTTT. Translated, it gives CASSRRPGTSGNTIYF.

This clonotype was counted only a few times. The chain combines TRBV10-3 with TRBJ2-5; TRBD2 aligns across 7 bases. With V trimmed by 10 bases and J by 1 base, 6 bases remained unmatched. Germline V gives CDR1 ENHRY, CDR2 SYGVKD. The CDR3 totals 13 residues. The CDR3 DNA sequence: TGTGCCAGCAGCGGGGAGTTCCAAGAGACCCAGTACTTC. Translation gives CASSGEFQETQYF.

This clonotype was seen many times. The genes are TRBV2 and TRBJ1-1, with TRBD1 matching over 7 bases. The V segment lost 3 bases and the J segment 0 bases; nucleotides outside the gene matches: 4. Looked up from germline, CDR1 is SNHLY and CDR2 is FYNNEI. The CDR3 contains 15 residues. The CDR3 DNA reads TGTGCCAGCAGTGAGGGAGGGGGCATGAACACTGAAGCTTTCTTT. Translation: CASSEGGGMNTEAFF. Looking up the rest from reference TRBV2 and TRBJ1-1 gives the full variable domain: EPEVTQTPSHQVTQMGQEVILRCVPISNHLYFYWYRQILGQKVEFLVSFYNNEISEKSEIFDDQFSVERPDGSNFTLKIRSTKLEDSAMYFCASSEGGGMNTEAFFGQGTRLTVV.

The chain employs TRBV24-1 and TRBJ2-3; 7 bases align to TRBD1. Germline trimming cut 5 bases from V and 4 bases from J; bases unmatched to any gene: 14. The CDR3 length is 17 residues. Germline loops: CDR1 KGHDR, CDR2 SFDVKD. In nucleotides, the CDR3 is TGTGCCACCAGTGGACAGGGCTTTGTGGTTGGCGCAGATACGCAGTATTTT. As protein: CATSGQGFVVGADTQYF.

J is TRBJ2-7 and V is TRBV11-2, with D perhaps given as TRBD1 or TRBD2 (6 bases each). The CDR3 has 15 residues. Trimming stripped 0 bases from V and 5 bases from J, with 14 bases between. Looked up from germline, CDR1 is SGHAT and CDR2 is FQNNGV. CDR3 coding DNA: TGTGCCAGCAGCTTAGACAGGGGACTTTCCCACGAGCAGTACTTC. It specifies CASSLDRGLSHEQYF.

This clonotype was recorded many times. The rearrangement uses TRBV20-1 and TRBJ2-7, with D unresolved. The germline V gene encodes CDR1 DFQATT and CDR2 SNEGSKA (reference sequence). V was shortened by 0 bases and J by 3 bases, with 9 bases between the two germline ends. The CDR3 totals 13 residues. The CDR3 sequence: CSARDLAVYEQYF. The CDR3 DNA follows: TGCAGTGCTAGAGATTTAGCCGTCTACGAGCAGTACTTC.